This T cell receptor (beta chain) derives from a study of human T cells and chemical hapten exposure. As for the study in general: Patients were given diphenylcyclopropenone on the scalp weekly across the approximately 25-week study.

Study-wide results and caveats: Significantly greater numbers of large CDR3 similarity clusters came from expanded TCRs than from controls.

The V end was cut by 1 base, the J end by 4 bases, with 16 bases between. Germline V gene lookup returns CDR1 SGHRS and CDR2 YFSETQ. The CDR3 consists of 16 residues. This clonotype was picked up a small number of times. The antigen is unknown. Original analysis: With a range of roughly 20,000 to 750,000, the median per sample was roughly 91,000 TCRs. Each CDR3 protein is one row after TCRdb ran MiXCR on the RACE reads. The V and J calls were not made by the authors but by TCRdb's processing. The profile shows under 200,000 distinct CDR3 sequences, roughly 30% of them singletons. The time point denotes: pre-sensitization, week 0. Noted treatment: therapeutic diphenylcyclopropenone sensitization with weekly scalp DPC. Unfractionated whole blood yielded total RNA.

The chain couples TRBV5-1 to TRBJ2-3; weak D call: TRBD1 (6 bases). Sequencing used whole blood, obtained in connection with sensitization to the hapten diphenylcyclopropenone (DPC). This sequence was found in a woman aged 25 to 39 with alopecia areata. Some clones in this sample may be carry-over from other donors' samples. DNA of the CDR3: TGCGCCAGCAGCTTGACAGGGTATAGTCGTGCAGATACGCAGTATTTT. As protein: CASSLTGYSRADTQYF.